Presented here are 14 T cell receptor beta chains from one specimen sequenced in a study of T cell responses to AZD1222 COVID-19 vaccine (dated by TCRdb to the early 2020s). Library preparation used the immunoSEQ multiplex PCR assay. TCRdb carries this immuneACCESS record with in-frame sequences only. Its versions omit some clonotypes, under half of them owing to an unresolved V gene in the studies checked, with the rest unexplained. Counted in this sample were 60,000 to 70,000 clones; 65% to 90% of them appeared once. Over 5% of the sample belongs to the ten largest clones. The time point label here, explained by the study, means: baseline before first vaccination. The sequences come from peripheral blood, collected on day 0 of AZD1222 vaccination. The receptors come from an adult in good health.

The CDR3 DNA follows: TGCGCCAGCAGCCCCCCCGAAAGGGATGTTGGCTACACCTTC. This gives the protein CASSPPERDVGYTF. The rearrangement uses TRBV23-1 and TRBJ1-2; D not certain. TRBV23-1 is assigned to the ORF class and has an uncertain function. V lost 6 bases and J lost 7, with 18 bases in between. The CDR3 covers 14 residues.

Of note for this clone: The same CDR3 arises from other DNA sequences in this sample as well. This rearrangement joins TRBV4-1 to TRBJ2-7, with D perhaps matching TRBD1 (6 bases). With 1 base removed from V and 0 bases from J, the gap between germline ends came to 10 bases. Germline V gives CDR1 MGHRA, CDR2 YSYEKL. The CDR3 is 15 amino acids. The CDR3 DNA reads TGCGCCAGCAGCCAAGTGCAGGGGAGCTCCTACGAGCAGTACTTC. It codes for CASSQVQGSSYEQYF.

This clone occurred a few times. The chain is built from TRBV28 and TRBJ2-7; a possible D gene is TRBD1 (5 bases). The CDR3 has 13 amino acids. The germline V gene encodes CDR1 MDHEN and CDR2 SYDVKM. Trimming took 3 bases from V and 2 from J, leaving 8 bases between them. CDR3 region: CASSLTATYEQYF. In DNA form, the CDR3 reads TGTGCCAGCAGTTTGACAGCCACCTACGAGCAGTACTTC.

V usage is TRBV6-6 and J usage is TRBJ1-1; the match to TRBD1 covers 7 bases. Germline loops: CDR1 MNHNY, CDR2 SVGAGI (reference sequence). Germline trimming cut 6 bases from V and 0 bases from J; bases unmatched to any gene: 10. This CDR3 spans 16 amino acids. Here the CDR3 DNA reads TGTGCCAGCAGCGACCGGACAGGTTACATGAACACTGAAGCTTTCTTT. Translated: CASSDRTGYMNTEAFF.

This chain connects TRBV7-8 to TRBJ1-2; 7 bases are shared with TRBD1. V lost 5 bases and J lost 4; bases outside the gene matches: 7. Germline V gene sequence: CDR1 SGHVS, CDR2 FQNEAQ. The CDR3 is made up of 14 amino acids. The CDR3 bases are TGTGCCAGCAGCGGCAACAGGGGCGGCTATGGCTACACCTTC. Translated: CASSGNRGGYGYTF.

J is TRBJ1-6 and V is TRBV2; 10 nucleotides align to TRBD1. The CDR3 sequence is 18 residues long. The J segment lost 0 bases and the V segment lost 10 bases, leaving 12 bases of the junction unmatched. The germline gives CDR1 SNHLY, CDR2 FYNNEI. The CDR3 region has the DNA TGTGCCACCTCAGGGGTGGACAGGGGGTCCTCCTATAATTCACCCCTCCACTTT. Protein product: CATSGVDRGSSYNSPLHF.

This sequence joins TRBV29-1 and TRBJ2-6; 8 nucleotides line up with TRBD1. Germline V lookup: CDR1 SQVTM, CDR2 ANQGSEA. The CDR3 runs to 16 residues. V lost 3 bases, J lost 0 bases, and 4 bases stayed unmatched. CDR3 coding DNA: TGCAGCGTTGACGACAGGGGAAGCTCTGGGGCCAACGTCCTGACTTTC. Protein sequence: CSVDDRGSSGANVLTF.

The V gene is TRBV29-1, the J gene TRBJ1-1; D is unclear. The V gene's germline CDR1 is SQVTM and CDR2 ANQGSEA. The CDR3 covers 11 residues. The ends were cut back, 1 base at V and 12 bases at J, with 12 bases in the middle. CDR3: CSVEADLPTFF. For the CDR3, the DNA is TGCAGCGTTGAAGCCGACCTCCCCACTTTCTTT.

The V gene is TRBV2, the J gene TRBJ2-3, with 11 bases fitting TRBD2. The trim removed 8 bases at V and 6 bases at J, leaving 10 bases unmatched. Germline V gene sequence: CDR1 SNHLY, CDR2 FYNNEI. There are 15 residues in the CDR3. CDR3 region: CASRASGGTGDTQYF. The DNA for the CDR3 is TGTGCCAGCCGAGCTAGCGGGGGGACCGGGGATACGCAGTATTTT.

The V and J genes are TRBV25-1 and TRBJ2-7; D possibly uses TRBD1 or TRBD2 (5 bases each). Germline assignment: CDR1 MGHDK and CDR2 SYGVNS. Trimming left V 0 bases short and J 6 bases short, with 15 bases between. The CDR3 spans 15 residues. For the CDR3, the DNA is TGTGCCAGCAGTGAATATCGGGGCCCACCGGGCGAGCAGTACTTC. Encoded protein: CASSEYRGPPGEQYF.

This clone occurred a few times. The genes are TRBV12-2 and TRBJ2-7; the table's D call TRBD1 went unverified against the DNA. TRBV12-2 is shown as a pseudogene. The length of the CDR3 is 15 residues. The CDR3 is CASRLDQDRDYEQYF. In DNA, the CDR3 is TGTGCAAGTCGCTTAGATCAGGACAGGGACTACGAGCAGTACTTC.

The V and J genes are TRBV28 and TRBJ2-5; TRBD2 matches 7 bases. Trimming cost V 6 bases and J 4 bases; bases outside gene matches: 5. Germline-derived CDR1 and CDR2 are MDHEN and SYDVKM. This CDR3 region has 13 residues. The CDR3 region is CASSPTGGETQYF. CDR3 DNA: TGTGCCAGCAGCCCCACGGGGGGAGAGACCCAGTACTTC.

This chain links TRBV5-6 with TRBJ1-5; maybe TRBD1 (5 bases). Germline V gene data show CDR1 as SGHDT and CDR2 as YYEEEE. The CDR3 spans 14 residues. With 1 base removed from V and 7 bases from J, the gap between germline ends came to 12 bases. The CDR3 bases are TGTGCCAGCAGCTTGCTGGGACGGGGCCAGCCCCAGCATTTT. It encodes CASSLLGRGQPQHF. Together with reference TRBV5-6 and TRBJ1-5, the CDR3 gives the full variable domain: DAGVTQSPTHLIKTRGQQVTLRCSPKSGHDTVSWYQQALGQGPQFIFQYYEEEERQRGNFPDRFSGHQFPNYSSELNVNALLLGDSALYLCASSLLGRGQPQHFGDGTRLSIL.

The V gene is TRBV5-6, the J gene TRBJ2-2; D not certain. The length of the CDR3 is 13 residues. V was cut by 2 bases and J by 6 bases, with 8 bases left in between. Germline CDR1 reads SGHDT; CDR2 reads YYEEEE. CDR3 sequence (DNA): TGTGCCAGCAGCTTTTACTTGTCCGGGGAGCTGTTTTTT. Protein: CASSFYLSGELFF.